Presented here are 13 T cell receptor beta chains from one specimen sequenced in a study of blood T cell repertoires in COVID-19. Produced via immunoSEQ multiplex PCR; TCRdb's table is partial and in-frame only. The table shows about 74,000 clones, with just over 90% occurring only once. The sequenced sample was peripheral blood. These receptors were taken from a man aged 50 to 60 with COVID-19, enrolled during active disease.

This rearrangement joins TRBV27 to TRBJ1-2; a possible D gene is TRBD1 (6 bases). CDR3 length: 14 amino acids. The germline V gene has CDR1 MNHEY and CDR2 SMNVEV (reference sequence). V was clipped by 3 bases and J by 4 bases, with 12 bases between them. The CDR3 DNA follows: TGTGCCAGCAGTTTGTCAGGGGTGGGCTATGGCTACACCTTC. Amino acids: CASSLSGVGYGYTF.

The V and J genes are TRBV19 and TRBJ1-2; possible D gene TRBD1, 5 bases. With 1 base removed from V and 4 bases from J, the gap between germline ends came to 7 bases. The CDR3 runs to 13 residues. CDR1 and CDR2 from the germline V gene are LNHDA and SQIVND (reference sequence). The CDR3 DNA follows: TGTGCCAGTAGTATAGGACAGACCTATGGCTACACCTTC. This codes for CASSIGQTYGYTF.

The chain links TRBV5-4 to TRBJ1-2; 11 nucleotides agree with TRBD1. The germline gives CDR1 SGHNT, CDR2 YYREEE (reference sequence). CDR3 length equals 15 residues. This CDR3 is CASADRGRLVYGYTF. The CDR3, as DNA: TGTGCTTCCGCGGACAGGGGGCGGTTGGTCTATGGCTACACCTTC.

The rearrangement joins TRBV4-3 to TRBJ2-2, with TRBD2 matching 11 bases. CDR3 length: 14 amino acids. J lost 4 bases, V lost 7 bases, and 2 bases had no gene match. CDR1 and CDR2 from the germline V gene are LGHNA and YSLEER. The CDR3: CASKTSGSTGELFF. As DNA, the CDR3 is TGCGCCAGCAAAACTAGCGGGAGCACCGGGGAGCTGTTTTTT.

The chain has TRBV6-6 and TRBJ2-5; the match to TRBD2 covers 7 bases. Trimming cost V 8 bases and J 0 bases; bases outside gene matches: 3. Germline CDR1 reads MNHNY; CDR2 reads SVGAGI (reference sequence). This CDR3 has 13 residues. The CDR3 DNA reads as TGTGCCAGCGGGCGGGAGTACCAAGAGACCCAGTACTTC. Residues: CASGREYQETQYF.

CDR3 residues: CASTSSGYTGELFF. The CDR3 DNA is TGTGCCAGCACATCTAGCGGCTACACCGGGGAGCTGTTTTTT. The chain carries TRBV27 and TRBJ2-2; TRBD2 matches at 7 bases. Germline lookup yields CDR1 MNHEY and CDR2 SMNVEV (reference sequence). The ends lost 7 bases at V and 3 bases at J; junction bases unmatched: 5. This CDR3 spans 14 amino acids.

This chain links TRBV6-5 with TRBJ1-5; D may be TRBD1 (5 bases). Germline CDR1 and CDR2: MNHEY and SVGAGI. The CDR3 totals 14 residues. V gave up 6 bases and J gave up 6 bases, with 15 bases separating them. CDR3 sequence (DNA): TGTGCCAGCAGGAACGGGGGTGTGAGTCAGCCCCAGCATTTT. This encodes CASRNGGVSQPQHF.

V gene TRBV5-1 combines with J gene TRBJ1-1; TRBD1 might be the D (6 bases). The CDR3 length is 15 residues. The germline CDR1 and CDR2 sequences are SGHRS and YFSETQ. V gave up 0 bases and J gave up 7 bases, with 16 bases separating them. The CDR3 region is CASSLERRGAREAFF. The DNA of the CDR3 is TGCGCCAGCAGCTTGGAGCGGCGGGGGGCGCGTGAAGCTTTCTTT.

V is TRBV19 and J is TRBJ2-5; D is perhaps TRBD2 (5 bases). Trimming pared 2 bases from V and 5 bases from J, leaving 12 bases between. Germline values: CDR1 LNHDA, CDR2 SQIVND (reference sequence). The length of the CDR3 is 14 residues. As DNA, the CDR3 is TGTGCCAGTAGTATAATAGCGCCGGGGGAGACCCAGTACTTC. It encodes CASSIIAPGETQYF.

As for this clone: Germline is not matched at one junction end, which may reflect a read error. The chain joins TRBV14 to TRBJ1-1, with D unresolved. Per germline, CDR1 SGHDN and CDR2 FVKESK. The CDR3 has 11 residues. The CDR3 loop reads CASSQVGGLIF. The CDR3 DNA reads TGTGCCAGCAGCCAAGTGGGAGGTCTCATCTTT. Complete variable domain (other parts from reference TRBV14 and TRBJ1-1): EAGVTQFPSHSVIEKGQTVTLRCDPISGHDNLYWYRRVMGKEIKFLLHFVKESKQDESGMPNNRFLAERTGGTYSTLKVQPAELEDSGVYFCASSQVGGLIFGQGTRLTVV.

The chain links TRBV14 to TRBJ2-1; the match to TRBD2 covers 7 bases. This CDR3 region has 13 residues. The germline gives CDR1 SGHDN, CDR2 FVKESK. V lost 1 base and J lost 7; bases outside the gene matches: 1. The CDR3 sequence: CASSQGGGNEQFF. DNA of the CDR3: TGTGCCAGCAGCCAAGGGGGGGGGAATGAGCAGTTCTTC.

CDR3 protein: CASSSYGKGEKLFF. Here the CDR3 DNA reads TGCGCCAGCAGTTCCTATGGGAAGGGGGAAAAACTGTTTTTT. The rearrangement joins TRBV5-1 to TRBJ1-4; D may be TRBD1 (5 bases). Germline CDR1 reads SGHRS; CDR2 reads YFSETQ. This CDR3 region has 14 residues. With 5 bases removed from V and 8 bases from J, the gap between germline ends came to 16 bases.

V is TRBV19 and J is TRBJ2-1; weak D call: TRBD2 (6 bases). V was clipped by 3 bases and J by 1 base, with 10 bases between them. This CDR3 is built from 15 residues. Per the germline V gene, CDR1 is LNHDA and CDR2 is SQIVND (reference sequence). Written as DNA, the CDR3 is TGTGCCAGTAGTATCGGCGGGATTTCCTACAATGAGCAGTTCTTC. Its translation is CASSIGGISYNEQFF.